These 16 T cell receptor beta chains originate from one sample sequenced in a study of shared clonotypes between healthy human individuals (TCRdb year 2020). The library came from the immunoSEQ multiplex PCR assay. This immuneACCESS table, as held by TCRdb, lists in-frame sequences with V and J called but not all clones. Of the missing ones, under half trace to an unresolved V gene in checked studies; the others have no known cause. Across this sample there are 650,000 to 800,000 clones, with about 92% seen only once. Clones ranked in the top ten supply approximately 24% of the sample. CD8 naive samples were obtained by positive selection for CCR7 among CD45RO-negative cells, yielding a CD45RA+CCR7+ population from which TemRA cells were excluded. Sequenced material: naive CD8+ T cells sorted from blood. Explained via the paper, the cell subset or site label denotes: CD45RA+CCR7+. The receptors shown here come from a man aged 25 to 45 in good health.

CDR3 sequence (DNA): TGCAGCGTTCCAGGACTTATTAGGCCTGAGCAGTTCTTC. Its protein is CSVPGLIRPEQFF. V gene TRBV29-1 combines with J gene TRBJ2-1; a weak D match, TRBD2 (5 bases). There are 13 residues in the CDR3. V was pared by 5 bases and J by 9 bases, with 17 bases between. The germline V gene has CDR1 SQVTM and CDR2 ANQGSEA.

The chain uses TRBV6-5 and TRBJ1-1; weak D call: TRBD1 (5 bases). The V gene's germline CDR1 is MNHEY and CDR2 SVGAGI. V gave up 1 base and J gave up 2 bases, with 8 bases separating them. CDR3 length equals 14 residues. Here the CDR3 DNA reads TGTGCCAGCAGTTACTACGACAGAAACACTGAAGCTTTCTTT. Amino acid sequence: CASSYYDRNTEAFF.

The CDR3 sequence is CASSQGQLNLYGYTF. The CDR3 nucleotides read TGCGCCAGCAGCCAGGGACAGCTTAACCTCTATGGCTACACCTTC. This chain links TRBV4-3 with TRBJ1-2; 7 nucleotides match TRBD1. V gave up 3 bases and J gave up 4 bases; unmatched junction bases: 8. Germline V gives CDR1 LGHNA, CDR2 YSLEER. The CDR3 totals 15 residues.

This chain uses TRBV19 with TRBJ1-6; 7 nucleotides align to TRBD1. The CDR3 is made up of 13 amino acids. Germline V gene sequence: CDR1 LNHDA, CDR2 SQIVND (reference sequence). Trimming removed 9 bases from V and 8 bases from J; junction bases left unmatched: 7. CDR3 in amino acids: CASRGTEYSPLHF. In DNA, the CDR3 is TGTGCCAGCCGAGGGACAGAGTATTCACCCCTCCACTTT.

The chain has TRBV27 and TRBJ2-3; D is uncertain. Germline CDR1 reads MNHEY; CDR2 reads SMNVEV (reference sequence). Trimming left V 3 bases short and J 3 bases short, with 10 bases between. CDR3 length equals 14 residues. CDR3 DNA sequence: TGTGCCAGCAGTTTTGGAATTAGGACAGATACGCAGTATTTT. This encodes CASSFGIRTDTQYF.

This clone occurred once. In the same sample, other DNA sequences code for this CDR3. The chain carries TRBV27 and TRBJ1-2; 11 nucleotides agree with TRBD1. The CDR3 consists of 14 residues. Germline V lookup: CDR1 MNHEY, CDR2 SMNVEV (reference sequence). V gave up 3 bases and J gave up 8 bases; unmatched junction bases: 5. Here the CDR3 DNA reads TGTGCCAGCAGTTTGACCGGGACAGGGGGGGGCTACACCTTC. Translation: CASSLTGTGGGYTF.

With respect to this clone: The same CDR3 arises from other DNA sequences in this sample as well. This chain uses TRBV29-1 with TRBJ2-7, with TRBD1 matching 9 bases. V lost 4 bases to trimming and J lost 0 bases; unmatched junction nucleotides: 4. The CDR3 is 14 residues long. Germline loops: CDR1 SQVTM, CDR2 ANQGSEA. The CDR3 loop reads CSVVGTGLSYEQYF. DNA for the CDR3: TGCAGCGTTGTTGGGACAGGGCTCTCCTACGAGCAGTACTTC.

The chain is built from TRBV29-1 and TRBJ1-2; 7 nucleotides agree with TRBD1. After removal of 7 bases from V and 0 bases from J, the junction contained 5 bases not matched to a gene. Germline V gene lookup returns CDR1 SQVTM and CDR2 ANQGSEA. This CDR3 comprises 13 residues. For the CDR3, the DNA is TGCAGCGGAGGGACAGACTCTAACTATGGCTACACCTTC. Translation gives CSGGTDSNYGYTF. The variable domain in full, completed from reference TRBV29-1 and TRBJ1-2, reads SAVISQKPSRDICQRGTSLTIQCQVDSQVTMMFWYRQQPGQSLTLIATANQGSEATYESGFVIDKFPISRPNLTFSTLTVSNMSPEDSSIYLCSGGTDSNYGYTFGSGTRLTVV.

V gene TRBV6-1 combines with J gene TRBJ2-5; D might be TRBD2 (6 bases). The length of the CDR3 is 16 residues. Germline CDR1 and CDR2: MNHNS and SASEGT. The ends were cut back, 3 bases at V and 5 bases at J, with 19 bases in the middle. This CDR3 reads CASSERWDWPGETQYF. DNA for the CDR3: TGTGCCAGCAGTGAGCGATGGGACTGGCCCGGGGAGACCCAGTACTTC.

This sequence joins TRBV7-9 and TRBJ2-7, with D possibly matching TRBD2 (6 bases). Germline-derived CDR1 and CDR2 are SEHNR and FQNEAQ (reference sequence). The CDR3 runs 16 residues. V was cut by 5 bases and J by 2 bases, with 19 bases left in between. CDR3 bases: TGTGCCAGCAGCCCCAGCGGAGGGGCTAACCCCTACGAGCAGTACTTC. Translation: CASSPSGGANPYEQYF.

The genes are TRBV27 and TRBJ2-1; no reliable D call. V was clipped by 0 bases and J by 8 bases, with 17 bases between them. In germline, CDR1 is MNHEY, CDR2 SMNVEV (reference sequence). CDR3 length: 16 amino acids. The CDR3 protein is CASSLSLAHLRYEQFF. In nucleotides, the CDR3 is TGTGCCAGCAGTTTATCGTTGGCCCACCTACGCTATGAGCAGTTCTTC.

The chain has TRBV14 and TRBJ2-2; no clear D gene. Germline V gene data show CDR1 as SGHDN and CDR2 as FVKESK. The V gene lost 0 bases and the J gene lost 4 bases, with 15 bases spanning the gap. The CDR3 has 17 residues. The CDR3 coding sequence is TGTGCCAGCAGCCAAGACCCTCACCCCATACGCACCGGGGAGCTGTTTTTT. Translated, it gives CASSQDPHPIRTGELFF.

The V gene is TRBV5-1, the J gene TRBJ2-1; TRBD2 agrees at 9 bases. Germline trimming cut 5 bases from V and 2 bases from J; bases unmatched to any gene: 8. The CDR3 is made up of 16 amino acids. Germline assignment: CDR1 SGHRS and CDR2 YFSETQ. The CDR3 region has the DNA TGCGCCAGCAGTGAGATAGCGGGAGAGCCCTACAATGAGCAGTTCTTC. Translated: CASSEIAGEPYNEQFF.

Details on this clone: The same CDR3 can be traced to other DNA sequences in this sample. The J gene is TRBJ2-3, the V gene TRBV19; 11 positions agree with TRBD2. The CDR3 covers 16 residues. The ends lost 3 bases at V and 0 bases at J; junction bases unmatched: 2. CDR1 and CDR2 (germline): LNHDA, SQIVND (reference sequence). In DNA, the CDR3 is TGTGCCAGTAGTATGGGACTAGCGGCTAGCACAGATACGCAGTATTTT. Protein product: CASSMGLAASTDTQYF.

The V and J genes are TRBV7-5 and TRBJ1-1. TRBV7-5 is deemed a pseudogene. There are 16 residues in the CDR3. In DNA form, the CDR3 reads TGTGCCAGAAGCTTAGAGGTCGCCCGCATGAACACTGAAGCTTTCTTT. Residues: CARSLEVARMNTEAFF.

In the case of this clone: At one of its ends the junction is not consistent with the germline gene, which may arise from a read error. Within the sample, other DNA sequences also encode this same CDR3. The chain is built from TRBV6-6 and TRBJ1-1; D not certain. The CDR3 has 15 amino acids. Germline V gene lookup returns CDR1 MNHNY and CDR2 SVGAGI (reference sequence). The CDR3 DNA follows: TGTGCCAGCAGCTACTCTCTGGATACGAACACTGAAGCTTTCTTT. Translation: CASSYSLDTNTEAFF.